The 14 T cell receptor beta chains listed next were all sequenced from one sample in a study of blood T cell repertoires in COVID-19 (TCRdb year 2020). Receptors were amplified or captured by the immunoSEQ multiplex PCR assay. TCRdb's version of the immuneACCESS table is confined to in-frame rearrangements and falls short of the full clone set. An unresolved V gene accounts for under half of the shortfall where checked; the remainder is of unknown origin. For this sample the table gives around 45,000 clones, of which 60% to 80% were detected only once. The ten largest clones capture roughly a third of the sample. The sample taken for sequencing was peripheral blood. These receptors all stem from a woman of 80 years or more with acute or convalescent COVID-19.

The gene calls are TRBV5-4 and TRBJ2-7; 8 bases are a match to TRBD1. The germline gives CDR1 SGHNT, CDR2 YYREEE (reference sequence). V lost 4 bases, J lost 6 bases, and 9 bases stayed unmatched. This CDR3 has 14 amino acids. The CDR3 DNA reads TGTGCCAGCAGCACGGAGCAGGGGGCCTCCGAGCAGTACTTC. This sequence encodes CASSTEQGASEQYF.

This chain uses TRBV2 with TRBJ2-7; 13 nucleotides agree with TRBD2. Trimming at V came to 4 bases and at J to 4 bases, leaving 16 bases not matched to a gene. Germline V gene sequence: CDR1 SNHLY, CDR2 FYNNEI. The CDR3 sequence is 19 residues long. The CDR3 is CASSGILTSGRQAGYEQYF. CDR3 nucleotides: TGTGCCAGCAGTGGGATTTTGACTAGCGGGAGGCAGGCGGGATACGAGCAGTACTTC.

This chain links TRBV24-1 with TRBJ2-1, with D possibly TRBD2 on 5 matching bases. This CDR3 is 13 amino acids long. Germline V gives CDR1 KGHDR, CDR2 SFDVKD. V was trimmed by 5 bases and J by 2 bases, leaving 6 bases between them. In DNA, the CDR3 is TGTGCCACCAGTGCGGGAACCTACAATGAGCAGTTCTTC. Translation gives CATSAGTYNEQFF.

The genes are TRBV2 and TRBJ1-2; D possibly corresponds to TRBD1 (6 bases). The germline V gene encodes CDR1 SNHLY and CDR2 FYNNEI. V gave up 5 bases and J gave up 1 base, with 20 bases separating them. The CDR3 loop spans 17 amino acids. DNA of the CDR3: TGTGCCAGCAGTCTCCGGACAGCCCCTTCTAGTAACTATGGCTACACCTTC. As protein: CASSLRTAPSSNYGYTF.

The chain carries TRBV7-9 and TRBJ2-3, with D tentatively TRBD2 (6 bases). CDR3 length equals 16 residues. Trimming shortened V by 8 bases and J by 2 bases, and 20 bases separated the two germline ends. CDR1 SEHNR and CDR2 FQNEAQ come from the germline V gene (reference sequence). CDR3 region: CASDSMRGGFTDTQYF. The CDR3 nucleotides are TGTGCCAGCGATTCTATGAGGGGAGGATTCACAGATACGCAGTATTTT.

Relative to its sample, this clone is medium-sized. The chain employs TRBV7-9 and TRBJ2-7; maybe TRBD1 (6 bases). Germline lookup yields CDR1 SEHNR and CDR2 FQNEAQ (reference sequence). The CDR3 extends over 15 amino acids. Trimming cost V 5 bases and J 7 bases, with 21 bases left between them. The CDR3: CASSMRQVDSGEQYF. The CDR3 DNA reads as TGTGCCAGCAGCATGCGACAGGTCGATTCGGGTGAGCAGTACTTC.

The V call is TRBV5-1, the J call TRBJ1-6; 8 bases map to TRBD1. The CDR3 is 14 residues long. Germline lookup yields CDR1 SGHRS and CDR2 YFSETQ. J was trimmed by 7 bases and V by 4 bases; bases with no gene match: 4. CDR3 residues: CASSPGQVNSPLHF. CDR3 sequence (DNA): TGCGCCAGCAGCCCGGGACAGGTCAATTCACCCCTCCACTTT.

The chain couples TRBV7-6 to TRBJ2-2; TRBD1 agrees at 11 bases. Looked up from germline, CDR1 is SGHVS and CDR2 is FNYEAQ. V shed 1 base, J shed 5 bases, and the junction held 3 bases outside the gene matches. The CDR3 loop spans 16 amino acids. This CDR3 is CASSLGTGGRTGELFF. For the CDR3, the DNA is TGTGCCAGCAGCTTAGGGACAGGGGGCAGGACCGGGGAGCTGTTTTTT.

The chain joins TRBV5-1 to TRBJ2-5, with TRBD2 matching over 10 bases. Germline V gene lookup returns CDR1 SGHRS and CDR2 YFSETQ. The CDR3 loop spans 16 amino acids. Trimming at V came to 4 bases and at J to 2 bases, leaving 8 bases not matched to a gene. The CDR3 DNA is TGCGCCAGCAGCGGAATTGGACTAGCGGAACAAGAGACCCAGTACTTC. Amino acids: CASSGIGLAEQETQYF.

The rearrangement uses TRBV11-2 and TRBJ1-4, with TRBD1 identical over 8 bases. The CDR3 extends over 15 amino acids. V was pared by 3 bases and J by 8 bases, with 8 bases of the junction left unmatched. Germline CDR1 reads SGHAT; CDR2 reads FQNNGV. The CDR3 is CASSFGGQGGEKLFF. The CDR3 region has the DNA TGTGCCAGCAGCTTTGGCGGACAGGGTGGGGAAAAACTGTTTTTT.

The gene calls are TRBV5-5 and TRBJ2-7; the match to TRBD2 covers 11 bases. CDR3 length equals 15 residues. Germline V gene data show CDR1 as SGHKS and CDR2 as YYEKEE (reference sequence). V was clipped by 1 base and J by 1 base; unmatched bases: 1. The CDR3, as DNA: TGTGCCAGCAGCTTGACTAGCGGGAGATCCTACGAGCAGTACTTC. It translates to CASSLTSGRSYEQYF.

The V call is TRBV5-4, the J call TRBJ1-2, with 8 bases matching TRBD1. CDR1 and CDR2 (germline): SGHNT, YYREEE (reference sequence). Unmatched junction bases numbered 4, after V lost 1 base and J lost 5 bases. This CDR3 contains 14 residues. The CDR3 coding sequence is TGTGCCAGCAGCTTGAGGACAGGGCGTTATGGCTACACCTTC. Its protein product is CASSLRTGRYGYTF.

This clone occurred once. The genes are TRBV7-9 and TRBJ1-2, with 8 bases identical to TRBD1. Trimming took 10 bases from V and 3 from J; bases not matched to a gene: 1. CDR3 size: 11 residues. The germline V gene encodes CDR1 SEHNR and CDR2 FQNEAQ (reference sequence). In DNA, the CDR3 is TGTGCCACGGACAGGGACTATGGCTACACCTTC. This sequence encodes CATDRDYGYTF.

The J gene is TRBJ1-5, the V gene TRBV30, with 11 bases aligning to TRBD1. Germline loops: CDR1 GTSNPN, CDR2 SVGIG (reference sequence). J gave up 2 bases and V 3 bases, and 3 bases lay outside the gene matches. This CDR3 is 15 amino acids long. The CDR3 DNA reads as TGTGCCTGGAGAGGACAGGGGGCCGGCAATCAGCCCCAGCATTTT. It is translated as CAWRGQGAGNQPQHF.